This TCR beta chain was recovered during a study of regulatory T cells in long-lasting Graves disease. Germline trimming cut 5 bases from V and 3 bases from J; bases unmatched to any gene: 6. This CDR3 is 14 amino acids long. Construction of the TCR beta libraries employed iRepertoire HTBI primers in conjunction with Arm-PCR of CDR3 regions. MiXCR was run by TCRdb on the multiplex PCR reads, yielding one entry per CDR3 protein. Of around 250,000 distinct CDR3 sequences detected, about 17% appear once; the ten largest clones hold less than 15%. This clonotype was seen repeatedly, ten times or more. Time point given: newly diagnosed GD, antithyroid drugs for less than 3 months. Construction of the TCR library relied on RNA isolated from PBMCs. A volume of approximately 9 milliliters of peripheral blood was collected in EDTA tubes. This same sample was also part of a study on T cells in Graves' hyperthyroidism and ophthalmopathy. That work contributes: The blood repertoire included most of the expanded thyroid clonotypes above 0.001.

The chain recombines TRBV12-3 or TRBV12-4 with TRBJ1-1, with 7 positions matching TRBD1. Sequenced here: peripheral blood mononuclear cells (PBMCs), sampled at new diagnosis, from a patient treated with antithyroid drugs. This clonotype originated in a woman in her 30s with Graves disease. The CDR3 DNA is TGTGCCAGCAGTAGGACAGGAAGGGACACTGAAGCTTTCTTT. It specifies CASSRTGRDTEAFF.